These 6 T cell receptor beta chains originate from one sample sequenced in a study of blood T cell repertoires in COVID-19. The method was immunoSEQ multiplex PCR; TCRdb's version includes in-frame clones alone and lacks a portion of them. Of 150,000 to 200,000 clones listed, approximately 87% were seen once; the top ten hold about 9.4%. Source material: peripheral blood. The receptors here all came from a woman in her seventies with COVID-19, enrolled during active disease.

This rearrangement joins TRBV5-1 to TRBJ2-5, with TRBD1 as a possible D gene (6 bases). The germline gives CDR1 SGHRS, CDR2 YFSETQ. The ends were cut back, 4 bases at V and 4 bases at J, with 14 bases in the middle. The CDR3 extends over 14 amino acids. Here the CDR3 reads CASSIQGPGETQYF. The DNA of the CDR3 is TGCGCCAGCAGCATACAGGGTCCCGGAGAGACCCAGTACTTC.

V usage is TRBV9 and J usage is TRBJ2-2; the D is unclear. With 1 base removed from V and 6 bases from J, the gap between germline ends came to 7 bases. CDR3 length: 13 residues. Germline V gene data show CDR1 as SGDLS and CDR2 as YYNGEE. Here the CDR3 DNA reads TGTGCCAGCAGCGTACGTCCCGCCGGGGAGCTGTTTTTT. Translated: CASSVRPAGELFF.

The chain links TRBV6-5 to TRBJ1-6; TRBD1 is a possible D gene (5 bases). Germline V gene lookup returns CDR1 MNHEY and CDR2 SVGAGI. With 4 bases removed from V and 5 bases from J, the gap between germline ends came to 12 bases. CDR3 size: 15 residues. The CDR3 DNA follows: TGTGCCAGCAGTTCGGGGGGGATCCATAATTCACCCCTCCACTTT. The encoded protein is CASSSGGIHNSPLHF.

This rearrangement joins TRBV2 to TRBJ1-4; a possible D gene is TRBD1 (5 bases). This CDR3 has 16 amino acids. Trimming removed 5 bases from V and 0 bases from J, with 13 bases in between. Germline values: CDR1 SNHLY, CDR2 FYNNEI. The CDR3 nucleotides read TGTGCCAGCAGTTCCGAGACGGGGGCAACTAATGAAAAACTGTTTTTT. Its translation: CASSSETGATNEKLFF.

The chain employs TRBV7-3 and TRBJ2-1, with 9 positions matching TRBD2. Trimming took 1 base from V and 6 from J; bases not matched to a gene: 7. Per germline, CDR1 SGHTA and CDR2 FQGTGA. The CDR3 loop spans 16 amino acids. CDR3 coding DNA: TGTGCCAGCAGCTTAAGGTCCCTAGCGGGGCTCAATGAGCAGTTCTTC. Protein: CASSLRSLAGLNEQFF.

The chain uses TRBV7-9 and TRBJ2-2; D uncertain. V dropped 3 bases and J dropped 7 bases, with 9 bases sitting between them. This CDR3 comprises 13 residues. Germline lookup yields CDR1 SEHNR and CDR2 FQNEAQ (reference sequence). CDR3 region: CASSFEAGGELFF. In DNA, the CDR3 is TGTGCCAGCAGCTTCGAGGCTGGCGGGGAGCTGTTTTTT.